A selection of T cell receptor beta chains follows, all from one sample in a study of vaccination and CD4 T cells after COVID-19. TCRdb independently ran MiXCR on the PCR reads; one entry per CDR3 protein. The sample includes about 20,000 distinct CDR3 sequences, 67% of them seen just once. These receptors' antigens are unknown. The sequencing sample was made of CD4+ T cells from blood, cultured in vitro. These receptors all come from a human donor who had recovered from COVID-19. The CDR3 runs from the conserved cysteine through the conserved F or W. A D gene is named only where the DNA matches it firmly. Rows give clone size only sometimes, using once, few, many, or a class for an expanded clone.

D	length	V	J	size	DNA	CDR3
.	14	TRBV11-3	TRBJ2-6	.	TGTGCCAGCAGCCCGGGTGGTGGGGCCAACGTCCTGACTTTC	CASSPGGGANVLTF
TRBD2	12	TRBV27	TRBJ2-7	.	TGTGCCAGCTTGGCTCCGGGGGGCGAGCAGTACTTC	CASLAPGGEQYF
TRBD1	15	TRBV12-3/TRBV12-4	TRBJ2-2	.	TGTGCCAGCAGTCGGGACAGGGGGCTCACCGGGGAGCTGTTTTTT	CASSRDRGLTGELFF
TRBD1	13	TRBV19	TRBJ2-7	.	TGTGCCAGCCGACAGGGGGGACCCTACGAGCAGTACTTC	CASRQGGPYEQYF
.	13	TRBV20-1	TRBJ1-5	.	TGCAGTGCTAGACCGACAGGCAATCAGCCCCAGCATTTT	CSARPTGNQPQHF
.	14	TRBV18	TRBJ2-6	.	TGTGCCAGCTCACCGTCAAATGGGGCCAACGTCCTGACTTTC	CASSPSNGANVLTF
.	15	TRBV6-1	TRBJ2-3	.	TGTGCCAGCGTCATTCGGAGGGGTGTCACAGATACGCAGTATTTT	CASVIRRGVTDTQYF
TRBD2	17	TRBV18	TRBJ2-4	.	TGTGCCAGCTCACCACCCGGGACTAGCGGGAGGGAAAACATTCAGTACTTC	CASSPPGTSGRENIQYF
.	12	TRBV20-1	TRBJ2-5	.	TGCAGTGCTAGAATTACGAGGGAGACCCAGTACTTC	CSARITRETQYF
TRBD2	17	TRBV20-1	TRBJ2-3	.	TGCAGTGCTAGAATAGCGGGAGCGCTCGCCCGCACAGATACGCAGTATTTT	CSARIAGALARTDTQYF
.	13	TRBV19	TRBJ2-2	.	TGTGCCAGTAGTATACAGGGACCCGGGGAGCTGTTTTTT	CASSIQGPGELFF
TRBD2	18	TRBV7-3	TRBJ2-3	medium-sized	TGTGCCAGCAGCTTAAGCGTAATGGCTAGCGGGAGCACAGATACGCAGTATTTT	CASSLSVMASGSTDTQYF
TRBD2	16	TRBV5-1	TRBJ2-5	.	TGCGCCAGCAGCTTGTACCCGGCTAGCGGGGGAGAGACCCAGTACTTC	CASSLYPASGGETQYF
TRBD1	13	TRBV19	TRBJ1-1	.	TGTGCCAGTGGGACAGGGGGGAACACTGAAGCTTTCTTT	CASGTGGNTEAFF
TRBD2	15	TRBV19	TRBJ2-3	.	TGTGCCAGTAGTATAGGACTAGCGGGACGGAATACGCAGTATTTT	CASSIGLAGRNTQYF
.	12	TRBV20-1	TRBJ2-2	.	TGCAGTGCGGCCCGGACGGCGGCCGGGCTGTTTTTT	CSAARTAAGLFF
TRBD1	15	TRBV12-3/TRBV12-4	TRBJ1-3	few	TGTGCCAGCAGGCGGACAGGGGTTGGGGGAAACACCATATATTTT	CASRRTGVGGNTIYF
.	16	TRBV12-3/TRBV12-4	TRBJ1-1	.	TGTGCCAGCAGTTCCTTTCCCACTGACGGGGGCGCTGAAGCTTTCTTT	CASSSFPTDGGAEAFF
TRBD1	15	TRBV27	TRBJ2-4	.	TGTGCCAGCCGGGATTTGGGACAGGGAAAGAACATTCAGTACTTC	CASRDLGQGKNIQYF
.	12	TRBV19	TRBJ2-5	.	TGTGCCAGTAGTCAGGGACGGGAGACCCAGTACTTC	CASSQGRETQYF
.	14	TRBV7-2	TRBJ1-3	.	TGTGCCAGCAGCTCTGACAGGAGGGGAAACACCATATATTTT	CASSSDRRGNTIYF
TRBD1	14	TRBV28	TRBJ1-5	once	TGTGCCAGCAGTCCCGGGACAGCCAATCAGCCCCAGCATTTT	CASSPGTANQPQHF
TRBD1	15	TRBV20-1	TRBJ1-1	.	TGCAGTGCTAGATTTACCCAGGGGGCTCAGACTGAAGCTTTCTTT	CSARFTQGAQTEAFF
TRBD1	14	TRBV7-8	TRBJ1-5	.	TGTGCCAGCAGCCGTGGACAGGATAATCAGCCCCAGCATTTT	CASSRGQDNQPQHF
.	15	TRBV12-3/TRBV12-4	TRBJ1-5	few	TGTGCTAGCAGTTTAAGCGGGGGAGGCGGTCAGCCCCAGCATTTT	CASSLSGGGGQPQHF
.	14	TRBV12-3/TRBV12-4	TRBJ1-5	.	TGTGCCAGCAGTTTCCTCGGGAGTGTTGAGCCCCAGCATTTT	CASSFLGSVEPQHF
TRBD1	18	TRBV5-6	TRBJ1-1	.	TGTGCCAGCAGCTTGGCCAGGGGGCAGAGGGTTGTAAACACTGAAGCTTTCTTT	CASSLARGQRVVNTEAFF
.	13	TRBV20-1	TRBJ1-5	.	TGCAGTGCTAGTTTAGGGGAGTATCAGCCCCAGCATTTT	CSASLGEYQPQHF
TRBD1	14	TRBV20-1	TRBJ1-6	.	TGCAGTGCCCCCGACAGGGGCTATAATTCACCCCTCCACTTT	CSAPDRGYNSPLHF